Presented here are 27 T cell receptor beta chains from one specimen sequenced in a study of STAT3 mutations in large granular lymphocyte leukemia. The study, taken as a whole, reports: Every T-LGLL patient had at least one immunodominant TCRbeta clonotype.

No antigens are known for them. Produced via immunoSEQ multiplex PCR; TCRdb's table is partial and in-frame only. The table records 9,500 to 14,000 clones, 85% of them present only once. Input material: peripheral blood mononuclear cells. All receptors come from a man of 80 years or more with T-cell large granular lymphocyte leukemia. Some clones in this sample may be carry-over from other donors' samples.

This clone was picked up one time. This chain uses TRBV7-8 with TRBJ1-2, with TRBD1 matching 9 bases. This CDR3 is 19 amino acids long. The germline gives CDR1 SGHVS, CDR2 FQNEAQ. V gave up 4 bases and J gave up 2 bases; unmatched junction bases: 17. CDR3 region: CASSSRVWDRAFLNYGYTF. The CDR3 DNA is TGTGCCAGCAGCTCCCGTGTTTGGGACAGGGCTTTCTTAAACTATGGCTACACCTTC.

V gene TRBV29-1 combines with J gene TRBJ2-3, with D perhaps assigned TRBD1 or TRBD2 (6 bases each). Germline values: CDR1 SQVTM, CDR2 ANQGSEA. The CDR3 has 15 residues. V gave up 7 bases and J gave up 6 bases, with 23 bases separating them. Written as DNA, the CDR3 is TGCAGCGCCCGATCACAGGGAGGTAATTCGGATACGCAGTATTTT. It encodes CSARSQGGNSDTQYF.

This clone showed up just a few times. The gene calls are TRBV14 and TRBJ2-2; D is unclear. The CDR3 runs 12 residues. Germline loops: CDR1 SGHDN, CDR2 FVKESK. With 4 bases removed from V and 5 bases from J, the gap between germline ends came to 5 bases. CDR3 residues: CASSRWTGELFF. CDR3 DNA: TGTGCCAGCAGCCGGTGGACCGGGGAGCTGTTTTTT.

V gene TRBV9 combines with J gene TRBJ2-7; unclear D gene. In germline, CDR1 is SGDLS, CDR2 YYNGEE. V gave up 0 bases and J gave up 0 bases, with 7 bases separating them. This CDR3 is 14 amino acids long. The CDR3 DNA reads TGTGCCAGCAGCGTAGGCAGTGGCTCCTACGAGCAGTACTTC. Residues: CASSVGSGSYEQYF.

The CDR3 loop reads CASRVPGGGSYEQYF. The CDR3 region has the DNA TGTGCCAGCAGGGTGCCCGGCGGGGGCTCCTACGAGCAGTACTTC. This rearrangement joins TRBV28 to TRBJ2-7; 7 bases are a match to TRBD2. Losses at the gene ends were 6 bases for V and 0 bases for J; bases not matched to a gene: 8. CDR1 is MDHEN, CDR2 SYDVKM, per germline. CDR3 length: 15 amino acids.

V is TRBV30 and J is TRBJ2-3; 8 positions agree with TRBD2. The V gene's germline CDR1 is GTSNPN and CDR2 SVGIG (reference sequence). The CDR3 covers 13 residues. The V segment lost 2 bases and the J segment 5 bases; nucleotides outside the gene matches: 3. The CDR3 region is CAWSSGGEDTQYF. The CDR3 nucleotides read TGTGCCTGGAGTAGCGGGGGAGAAGATACGCAGTATTTT.

The V call is TRBV7-9, the J call TRBJ2-2; D gene ambiguous. Germline-derived CDR1 and CDR2 are SEHNR and FQNEAQ (reference sequence). Trimming shortened V by 4 bases and J by 3 bases, and 12 bases separated the two germline ends. This CDR3 spans 15 amino acids. The chain's CDR3 is CASSSPFRDTGELFF. The DNA for the CDR3 is TGTGCCAGCAGCTCGCCTTTTCGGGACACCGGGGAGCTGTTTTTT.

This chain links TRBV9 with TRBJ1-6; no firm D call. Germline CDR1 reads SGDLS; CDR2 reads YYNGEE. V gave up 5 bases and J gave up 0 bases, with 6 bases separating them. CDR3 length: 14 residues. CDR3 residues: CASSVVSYNSPLHF. For the CDR3, the DNA is TGTGCCAGCAGTGTGGTCTCCTATAATTCACCCCTCCACTTT.

The chain uses TRBV29-1 and TRBJ2-1; 9 bases fit TRBD2. The germline CDR1 and CDR2 sequences are SQVTM and ANQGSEA. This CDR3 has 13 residues. CDR3 bases: TGCAGTTTCGGACTAGCGCCGAACAATGAGCAGTTCTTC. This encodes CSFGLAPNNEQFF.

The V call is TRBV7-2, the J call TRBJ2-1; 8 nucleotides line up with TRBD2. V shed 2 bases and J 3 bases; nucleotides not matched to a gene: 3. The CDR3 covers 15 residues. CDR1 SGHTA and CDR2 FQGNSA come from the germline V gene. The CDR3 DNA is TGTGCCAGCAGCTTATCGGGGGGGCTCTACAATGAGCAGTTCTTC. Amino acid sequence: CASSLSGGLYNEQFF.

This clone is a singleton in its sample. The rearrangement links TRBV7-2 to TRBJ1-4; 7 bases fit TRBD1. Germline V gives CDR1 SGHTA, CDR2 FQGNSA. The J segment lost 3 bases and the V segment lost 5 bases, leaving 3 bases of the junction unmatched. This CDR3 has 14 amino acids. Written as DNA, the CDR3 is TGTGCCAGCAGCCAGGGGGTGGCTAATGAAAAACTGTTTTTT. Residues: CASSQGVANEKLFF.

As to this clone: Other DNA sequences within the sample encode an identical CDR3. The chain links TRBV5-4 to TRBJ2-7; D uncertain. The V end lost 0 bases, the J end lost 5 bases, and 6 bases lay between the germline ends. This CDR3 has 12 amino acids. Germline V CDR1 and CDR2: SGHNT, YYREEE (reference sequence). The CDR3 reads CASSLDGDEQYF. CDR3 DNA: TGTGCCAGCAGCTTGGATGGGGACGAGCAGTACTTC.

CDR3 DNA sequence: TGCGCCAGCAGCCTAAGGACAGGGTGGTCCGGGGAGCTGTTTTTT. Its translation: CASSLRTGWSGELFF. This sequence joins TRBV5-1 and TRBJ2-2; 8 bases fit TRBD1. The CDR3 consists of 15 residues. Germline CDR1 and CDR2: SGHRS and YFSETQ. Trimming at V came to 4 bases and at J to 6 bases, leaving 8 bases not matched to a gene.

The chain uses TRBV5-1 and TRBJ2-3; 12 bases map to TRBD2. This CDR3 contains 17 residues. With V trimmed by 3 bases and J by 0 bases, 5 bases remained unmatched. Germline loops: CDR1 SGHRS, CDR2 YFSETQ. Here the CDR3 reads CASSSTSGGLSTDTQYF. The DNA of the CDR3 is TGCGCCAGCAGCTCAACTAGCGGGGGGCTGAGCACAGATACGCAGTATTTT.

This chain links TRBV18 with TRBJ2-7; TRBD1 is a possible D gene (6 bases). The V end lost 3 bases, the J end lost 2 bases, and 11 bases lay between the germline ends. The CDR3 totals 14 residues. Germline V CDR1 and CDR2: KGHSH, LQKENI. CDR3 bases: TGTGCCAGCTCACCTGGTAGGGGGACCTACGAGCAGTACTTC. It encodes CASSPGRGTYEQYF.

The rearrangement uses TRBV18 and TRBJ1-2; D is unresolved. The V gene lost 1 base and the J gene lost 6 bases, with 9 bases spanning the gap. The CDR3 has 13 residues. The V gene's germline CDR1 is KGHSH and CDR2 LQKENI. The CDR3 coding sequence is TGTGCCAGCTCACCACAACCGAGGGATGGCTACACCTTC. The encoded protein is CASSPQPRDGYTF.

The rearrangement uses TRBV5-4 and TRBJ1-4; 8 nucleotides agree with TRBD1. Germline V gene data show CDR1 as SGHNT and CDR2 as YYREEE (reference sequence). The CDR3 totals 16 residues. Trimming cost V 3 bases and J 3 bases; bases outside gene matches: 7. CDR3 in amino acids: CASSYDRGAANEKLFF. The CDR3 DNA sequence: TGTGCCAGCAGCTACGACAGGGGCGCGGCTAATGAAAAACTGTTTTTT.

The chain is built from TRBV5-1 and TRBJ1-2; D remains unclear. Trimming left V 0 bases short and J 8 bases short, with 14 bases between. The CDR3 has 14 amino acids. Germline V gene lookup returns CDR1 SGHRS and CDR2 YFSETQ. In DNA, the CDR3 is TGCGCCAGCAGCTTGGCAGTACAACCTTTAGGCTACACCTTC. Amino acids: CASSLAVQPLGYTF.

This chain links TRBV19 with TRBJ2-7, with 10 bases lining up with TRBD2. Germline lookup yields CDR1 LNHDA and CDR2 SQIVND (reference sequence). CDR3 size: 16 residues. J gave up 2 bases and V 6 bases, and 10 bases lay outside the gene matches. CDR3 sequence (DNA): TGTGCCAGTAGCCTCCTGGCTAGCGGGGGAGCCTACGAGCAGTACTTC. Amino acid sequence: CASSLLASGGAYEQYF.

The rearrangement joins TRBV7-2 to TRBJ2-5; unclear D gene. The CDR3 sequence is 13 residues long. V was clipped by 0 bases and J by 5 bases, with 7 bases between them. Germline CDR1 and CDR2: SGHTA and FQGNSA. This CDR3 reads CASSLAIRETQYF. As DNA, the CDR3 is TGTGCCAGCAGCTTAGCGATCCGGGAGACCCAGTACTTC.

The chain combines TRBV18 with TRBJ2-2; D is tentatively TRBD1 or TRBD2 (5 bases each). The CDR3 is 20 residues long. Trimming removed 3 bases from V and 4 bases from J, with 27 bases in between. CDR1 and CDR2 (germline): KGHSH, LQKENI. CDR3 in amino acids: CASSPTMRWGTKASTGELFF. The CDR3 coding sequence is TGTGCCAGCTCACCGACAATGAGGTGGGGGACGAAAGCTTCCACCGGGGAGCTGTTTTTT.

The chain recombines TRBV4-2 with TRBJ2-5; D possibly corresponds to TRBD2 (7 bases). CDR1 is LGHNA and CDR2 is YNFKEQ in the germline V gene. V was trimmed by 0 bases and J by 9 bases, leaving 17 bases between them. The CDR3 has 15 residues. DNA for the CDR3: TGTGCCAGCAGCCAAGATACGGGGCAAGGGGGGGCCCAGTACTTC. Protein product: CASSQDTGQGGAQYF.

The V and J genes are TRBV5-8 and TRBJ2-7, with 13 bases lining up with TRBD2. This CDR3 has 16 amino acids. Looked up from germline, CDR1 is SGHTS and CDR2 is YDEGEE. Losses at the gene ends were 4 bases for V and 1 base for J; bases not matched to a gene: 5. The CDR3 loop reads CASSTGTSGVSYEQYF. Written as DNA, the CDR3 is TGTGCCAGCAGCACGGGGACTAGCGGGGTATCCTACGAGCAGTACTTC. Looking up the rest from reference TRBV5-8 and TRBJ2-7 gives the full variable domain: EAGVTQSPTHLIKTRGQQATLRCSPISGHTSVYWYQQALGLGLQFLLWYDEGEERNRGNFPPRFSGRQFPNYSSELNVNALELEDSALYLCASSTGTSGVSYEQYFGPGTRLTVT.

The chain is built from TRBV12-5 and TRBJ2-1; 16 bases map to TRBD2. Germline loops: CDR1 LGHNT, CDR2 FRNRAP. This CDR3 region has 24 residues. Losses at the gene ends were 1 base for V and 4 bases for J; bases not matched to a gene: 22. CDR3 residues: CASGLAGARVGPGLAGGPYNEQFF. CDR3 DNA sequence: TGTGCTAGTGGTTTGGCCGGGGCCCGAGTGGGACCGGGACTAGCGGGGGGGCCATACAATGAGCAGTTCTTC.

In DNA form, the CDR3 reads TGTGCCAGCACTTCTCCCCAGGGGGGCTCCTACGAGCAGTACTTC. It yields the protein CASTSPQGGSYEQYF. The rearrangement uses TRBV6-6 and TRBJ2-7; maybe TRBD1 (7 bases). CDR1 is MNHNY, CDR2 SVGAGI, per germline (reference sequence). V dropped 7 bases and J dropped 0 bases, with 16 bases sitting between them. The CDR3 is 15 amino acids.

This chain joins TRBV15 and TRBJ2-5; D uncertain. The ends were cut back, 3 bases at V and 1 base at J, with 6 bases in the middle. The germline V gene has CDR1 LNHNV and CDR2 YYDKDF (reference sequence). The CDR3 totals 13 residues. The CDR3 sequence: CATSRYSQETQYF. The CDR3 DNA reads TGTGCCACCAGCAGGTACAGCCAAGAGACCCAGTACTTC.

The V gene is TRBV6-4, the J gene TRBJ1-1; D possibly corresponds to TRBD1 (5 bases). Deletions cut 4 bases from V and 5 bases from J, with 11 bases between. From germline, CDR1 is MRHNA and CDR2 SNTAGT. This CDR3 contains 13 residues. CDR3: CASSAGARTEAFF. The CDR3 DNA reads as TGTGCCAGCAGTGCTGGGGCGAGGACTGAAGCTTTCTTT.